A selection of T cell receptor beta chains follows, all from one sample in a study of response to subunit inactivated influenza vaccine. TCRdb called the RT-PCR reads again in MiXCR, with one record for every CDR3 protein. Seen here are 400,000 to 650,000 distinct CDR3 sequences, approximately 7.8% observed once, and the top ten hold around 14%. Sequenced material: PBMCs from blood, taken around 25 months after vaccination. Every receptor here comes from a man aged 50 to 69 who received an inactivated influenza vaccine. CDR3s include the opening cysteine and the closing phenylalanine or tryptophan. Fields, in order: V gene, D gene, clone size, J gene, CDR3 protein, CDR3 DNA. A D gene is named only where the DNA matches it firmly. Rows give clone size only sometimes, using once, few, many, or a class for an expanded clone.

TRBV3-1	NA	NA	TRBJ2-1	CASRLGGPRGNEQFF	TGTGCCAGCAGACTCGGGGGGCCCCGTGGTAATGAGCAGTTCTTC
TRBV20-1	NA	many	TRBJ2-5	CSANRAYQETQYF	TGCAGTGCCAACAGGGCGTACCAAGAGACCCAGTACTTC
TRBV20-1	TRBD2	NA	TRBJ2-7	CSARDEAGMSYEQYF	TGCAGTGCTAGAGATGAAGCGGGGATGTCCTACGAGCAGTACTTC
TRBV30	TRBD1	NA	TRBJ1-2	CASQTGNYGYTF	TGTGCAAGCCAGACAGGGAACTATGGCTACACCTTC
TRBV7-9	TRBD2	few	TRBJ2-3	CASSPWEGPPDTQYF	TGTGCCAGCAGCCCATGGGAGGGCCCCCCAGATACGCAGTATTTT
TRBV3-1	NA	few	TRBJ2-7	CASSRGTVTYEQYF	TGTGCCAGCAGTCGCGGGACAGTTACCTACGAGCAGTACTTC
TRBV10-1	TRBD2	NA	TRBJ2-2	CASSGLGLAGNTGELFF	TGCGCCAGCAGTGGTTTGGGACTAGCGGGGAACACCGGGGAGCTGTTTTTT
TRBV7-2	NA	NA	TRBJ1-4	CASSLRGINEKLFF	TGTGCCAGCAGCTTGCGGGGAATAAATGAAAAACTGTTTTTT
TRBV6-1	NA	few	TRBJ2-2	CASTLRVSLGNTGELFF	TGTGCCAGCACCCTACGGGTGTCCCTTGGGAACACCGGGGAGCTGTTTTTT
TRBV12-3/TRBV12-4	NA	many	TRBJ1-5	CASSPGDREQPQHF	TGTGCCAGCAGCCCGGGGGATCGGGAACAGCCCCAGCATTTT
TRBV5-1	TRBD1	many	TRBJ1-1	CASSLEQGDPLPEAFF	TGCGCCAGCAGCTTGGAACAGGGGGATCCCTTACCTGAAGCTTTCTTT